This T cell receptor beta chain was retrieved from a study of tissue T cells after allogeneic stem cell transplantation. Whole-study findings and limits: Few T cell clones were shared across patients, but motif clusters showed tissue-specific shared signatures.

Using immunoSEQ multiplex PCR, the repertoire was profiled, and TCRdb retains in-frame clones only, with some absent. The repertoire holds about 22,000 clones, roughly three quarters seen once, with approximately 0.39% in the top ten. The CDR3 runs 15 residues. Trimming took 0 bases from V and 0 from J; bases not matched to a gene: 2. Germline V gene data show CDR1 as NNHNN and CDR2 as SYGAGS (reference sequence). This clone was counted only a few times. Antigen unknown. Gene names and germline refer to mouse. The CDR3 end is not reached by the read, which stops 1 residue before it; the germline J gene fills it in.

V is TRBV13-2 and J is TRBJ2-7; 8 bases align to TRBD2. The material sequenced was blood. This TCR was sampled from a female BALB/c mouse in good health. Mouse MHC haplotype: H2-d. The CDR3 loop is CASGDVLGDSYEQYF. The DNA read from the CDR3 is TGTGCCAGCGGTGATGTACTGGGGGACTCCTATGAACAGTAC.